Listed below are T cell receptor beta chains from one sample, sequenced in a study of blood T cell repertoires in COVID-19. Assay used: immunoSEQ multiplex PCR; TCRdb lists only in-frame clones, some missing. The sample records about 46,000 clones, approximately 82% being singletons. Source material: peripheral blood. The receptors derive from a woman older than 75 with acute or convalescent COVID-19. The CDR3 runs from the conserved cysteine through the conserved F or W. Fields, in order: CDR3 DNA, CDR3 protein, D gene, J gene, V gene, clone size. The D gene is left open where the match is weak. Size values are once, few and many counts, or a class for expanded clones, and some rows have none.

TGCGCCAGCAGCTTGGTGGCCCGTAACAGGGGGAGATTTAATTCACCCCTCCACTTT | CASSLVARNRGRFNSPLHF | TRBD1 | TRBJ1-6 | TRBV5-1 | -
TGTGCCACTCGAGCAGACGGCGGGGCGGGAAACACCATATATTTT | CATRADGGAGNTIYF | - | TRBJ1-3 | TRBV7-9 | -
TGTGCCAGCAGCTTGGCCGGGGGGCGAGCCTACGAGCAGTACTTC | CASSLAGGRAYEQYF | - | TRBJ2-7 | TRBV5-4 | few
TGTGCCAGCAGTGAAGCGGTCGGGGGGGGCACCGGGGAGCTGTTTTTT | CASSEAVGGGTGELFF | TRBD2 | TRBJ2-2 | TRBV2 | -
TGTGCCAGCAGCCGGACTGACAGGTCCGGCTATGGCTACACCTTC | CASSRTDRSGYGYTF | - | TRBJ1-2 | TRBV6-5 | -
TGCGCCAGCAGTAGTCGGCAGGGGGAAGATAATTCACCCCTCCACTTT | CASSSRQGEDNSPLHF | TRBD1 | TRBJ1-6 | TRBV5-1 | few
TGTGCCAGCAGTTTGGCGGGGGCTGGGACAGATACGCAGTATTTT | CASSLAGAGTDTQYF | - | TRBJ2-3 | TRBV27 | once
TGCGCCAGCAGCTGGGGACAGGGGGATGGAAACACCATATATTTT | CASSWGQGDGNTIYF | TRBD1 | TRBJ1-3 | TRBV5-1 | -
TGCGCCAGCAGCTTGGTGTCAGTCGCCGCGGGCTATGGCTACACCTTC | CASSLVSVAAGYGYTF | - | TRBJ1-2 | TRBV5-1 | -
TGTGCCAGCAGCCAAGATCGGGGAGGAATCGATTCACCCCTCCACTTT | CASSQDRGGIDSPLHF | - | TRBJ1-6 | TRBV3-1/TRBV3-2 | once
TGTGCCAGCTCGGGACAGGGGGGTGACAATGAGCAGTTCTTC | CASSGQGGDNEQFF | TRBD1 | TRBJ2-1 | TRBV18 | -
TGTGCCAGCAGTACCACCTACCCACCCTACGAGCAGTACTTC | CASSTTYPPYEQYF | - | TRBJ2-7 | TRBV27 | -
TGTGCCTGGAACAGGGGGCCCAACACTGAAGCTTTCTTT | CAWNRGPNTEAFF | TRBD1 | TRBJ1-1 | TRBV30 | few
TGCGCCAGCAGCTTGGCTGGGAGTGGAAATCAGCCCCAGCATTTT | CASSLAGSGNQPQHF | - | TRBJ1-5 | TRBV5-1 | -
TGTGCCAGCAGCTTGGAGAGGGCCCCTAGCACAGATACGCAGTATTTT | CASSLERAPSTDTQYF | - | TRBJ2-3 | TRBV5-4 | -
TGTGCCAGCAGACCCTGGACTAGCGAGAACACCGGGGAGCTGTTTTTT | CASRPWTSENTGELFF | TRBD2 | TRBJ2-2 | TRBV6-4 | few
TGTGCCAGCAGTGCCAACAGGGCGACAGATACGCAGTATTTT | CASSANRATDTQYF | - | TRBJ2-3 | TRBV6-4 | -
TGTGCCAGCAGCGGGGAGATCACTGAAGCTTTCTTT | CASSGEITEAFF | - | TRBJ1-1 | TRBV5-8 | -
TGTGCCAGCAAGGGGCAAAGCTATGGCTACACCTTC | CASKGQSYGYTF | - | TRBJ1-2 | TRBV27 | once
TGTGCCAGCAGTGAAAGGCAGGCGCCTGGCTATGGCTACACCTTC | CASSERQAPGYGYTF | - | TRBJ1-2 | TRBV6-1 | -
TGTGCCAGCAGCCCTGGACTAGCGGGTGGGACCCAGTACTTC | CASSPGLAGGTQYF | TRBD2 | TRBJ2-5 | TRBV11-3 | -